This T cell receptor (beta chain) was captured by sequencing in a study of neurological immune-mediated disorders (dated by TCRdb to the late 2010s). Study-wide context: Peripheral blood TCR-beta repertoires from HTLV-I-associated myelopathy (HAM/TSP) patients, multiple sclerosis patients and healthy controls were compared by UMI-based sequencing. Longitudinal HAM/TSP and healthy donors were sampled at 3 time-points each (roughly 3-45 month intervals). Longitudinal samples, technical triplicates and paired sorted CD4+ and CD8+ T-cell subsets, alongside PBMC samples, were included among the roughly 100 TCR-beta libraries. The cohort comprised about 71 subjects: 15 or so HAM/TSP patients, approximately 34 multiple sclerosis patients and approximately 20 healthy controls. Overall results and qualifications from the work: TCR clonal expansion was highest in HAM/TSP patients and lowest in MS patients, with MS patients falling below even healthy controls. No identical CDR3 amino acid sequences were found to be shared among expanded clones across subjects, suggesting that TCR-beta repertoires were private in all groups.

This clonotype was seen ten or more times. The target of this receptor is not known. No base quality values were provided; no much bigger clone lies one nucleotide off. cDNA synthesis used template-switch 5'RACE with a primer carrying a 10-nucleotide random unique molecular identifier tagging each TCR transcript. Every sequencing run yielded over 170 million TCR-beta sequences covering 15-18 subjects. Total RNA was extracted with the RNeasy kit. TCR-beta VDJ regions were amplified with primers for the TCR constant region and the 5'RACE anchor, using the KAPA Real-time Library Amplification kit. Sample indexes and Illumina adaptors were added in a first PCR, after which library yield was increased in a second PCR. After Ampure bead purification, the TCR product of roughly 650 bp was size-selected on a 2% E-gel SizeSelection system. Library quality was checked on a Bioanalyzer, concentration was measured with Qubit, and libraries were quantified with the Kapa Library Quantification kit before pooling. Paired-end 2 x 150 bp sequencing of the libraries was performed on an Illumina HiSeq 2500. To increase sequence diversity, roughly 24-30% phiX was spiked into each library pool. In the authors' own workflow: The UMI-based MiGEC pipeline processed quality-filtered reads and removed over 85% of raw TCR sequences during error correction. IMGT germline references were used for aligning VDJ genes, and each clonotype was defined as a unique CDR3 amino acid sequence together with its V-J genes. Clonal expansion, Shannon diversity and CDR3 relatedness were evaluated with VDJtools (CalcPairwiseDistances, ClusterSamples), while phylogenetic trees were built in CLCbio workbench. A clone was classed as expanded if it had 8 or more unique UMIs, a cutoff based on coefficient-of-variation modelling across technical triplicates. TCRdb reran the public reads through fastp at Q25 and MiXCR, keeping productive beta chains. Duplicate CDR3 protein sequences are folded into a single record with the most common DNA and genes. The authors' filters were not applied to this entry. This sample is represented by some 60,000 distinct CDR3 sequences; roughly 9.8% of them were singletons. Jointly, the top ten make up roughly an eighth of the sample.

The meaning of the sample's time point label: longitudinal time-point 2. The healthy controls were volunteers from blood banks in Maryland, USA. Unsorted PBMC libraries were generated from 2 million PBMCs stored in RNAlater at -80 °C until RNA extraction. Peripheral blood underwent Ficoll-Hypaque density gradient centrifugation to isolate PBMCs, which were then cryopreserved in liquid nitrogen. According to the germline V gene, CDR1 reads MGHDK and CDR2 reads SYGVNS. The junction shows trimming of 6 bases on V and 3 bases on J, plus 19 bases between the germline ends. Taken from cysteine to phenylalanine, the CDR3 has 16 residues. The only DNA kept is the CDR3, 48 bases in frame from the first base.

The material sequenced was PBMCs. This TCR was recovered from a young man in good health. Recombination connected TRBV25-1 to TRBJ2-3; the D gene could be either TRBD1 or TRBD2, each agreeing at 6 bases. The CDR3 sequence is CASSPPGGPRTDTQYF. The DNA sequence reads TGTGCCAGCAGCCCTCCCGGGGGCCCTCGTACAGATACGCAGTATTTT.